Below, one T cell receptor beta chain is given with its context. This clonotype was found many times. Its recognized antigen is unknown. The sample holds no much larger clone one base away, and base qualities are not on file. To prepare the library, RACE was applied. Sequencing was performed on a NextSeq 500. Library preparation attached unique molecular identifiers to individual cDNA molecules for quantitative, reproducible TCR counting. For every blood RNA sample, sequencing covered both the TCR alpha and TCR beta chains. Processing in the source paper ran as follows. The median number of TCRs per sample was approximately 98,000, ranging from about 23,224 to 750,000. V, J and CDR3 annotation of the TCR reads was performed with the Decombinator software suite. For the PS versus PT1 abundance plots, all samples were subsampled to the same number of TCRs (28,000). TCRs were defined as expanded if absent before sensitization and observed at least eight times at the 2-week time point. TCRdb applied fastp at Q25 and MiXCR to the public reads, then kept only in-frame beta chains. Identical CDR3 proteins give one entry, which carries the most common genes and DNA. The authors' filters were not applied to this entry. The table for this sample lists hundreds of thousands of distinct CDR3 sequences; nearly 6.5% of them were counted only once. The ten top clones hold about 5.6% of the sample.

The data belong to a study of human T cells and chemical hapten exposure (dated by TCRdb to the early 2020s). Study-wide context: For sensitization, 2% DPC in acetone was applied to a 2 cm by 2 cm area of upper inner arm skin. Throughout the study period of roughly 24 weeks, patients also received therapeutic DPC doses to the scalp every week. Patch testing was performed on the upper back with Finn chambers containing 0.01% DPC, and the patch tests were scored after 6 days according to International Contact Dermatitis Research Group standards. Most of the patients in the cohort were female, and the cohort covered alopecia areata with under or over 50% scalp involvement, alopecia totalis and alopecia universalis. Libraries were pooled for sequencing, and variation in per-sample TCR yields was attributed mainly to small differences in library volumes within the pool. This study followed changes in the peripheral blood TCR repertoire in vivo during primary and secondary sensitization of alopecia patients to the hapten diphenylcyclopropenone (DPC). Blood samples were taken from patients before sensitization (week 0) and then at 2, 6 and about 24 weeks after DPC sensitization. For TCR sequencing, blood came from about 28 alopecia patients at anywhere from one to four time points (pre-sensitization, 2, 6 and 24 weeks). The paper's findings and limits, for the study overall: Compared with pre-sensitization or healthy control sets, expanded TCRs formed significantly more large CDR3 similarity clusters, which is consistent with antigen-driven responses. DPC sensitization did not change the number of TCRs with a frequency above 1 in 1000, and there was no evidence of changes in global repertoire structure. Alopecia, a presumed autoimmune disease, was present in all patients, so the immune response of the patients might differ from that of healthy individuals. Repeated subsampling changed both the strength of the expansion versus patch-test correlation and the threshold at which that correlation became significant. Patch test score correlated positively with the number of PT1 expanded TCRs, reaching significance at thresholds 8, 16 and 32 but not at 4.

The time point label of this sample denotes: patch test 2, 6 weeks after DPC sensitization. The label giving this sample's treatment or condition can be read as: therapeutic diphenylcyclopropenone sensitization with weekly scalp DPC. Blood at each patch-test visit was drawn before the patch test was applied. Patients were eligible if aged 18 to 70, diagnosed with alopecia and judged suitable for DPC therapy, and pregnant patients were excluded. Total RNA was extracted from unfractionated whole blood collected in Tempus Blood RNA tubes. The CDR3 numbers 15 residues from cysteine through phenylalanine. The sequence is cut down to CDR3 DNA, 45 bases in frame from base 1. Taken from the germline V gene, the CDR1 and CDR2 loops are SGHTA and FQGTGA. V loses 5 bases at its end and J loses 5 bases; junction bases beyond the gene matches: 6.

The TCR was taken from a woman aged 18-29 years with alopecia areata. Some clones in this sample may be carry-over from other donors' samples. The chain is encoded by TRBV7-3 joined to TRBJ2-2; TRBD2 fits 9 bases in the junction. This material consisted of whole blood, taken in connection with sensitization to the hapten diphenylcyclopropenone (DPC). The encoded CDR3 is CASSIGTSRTGELFF. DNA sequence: TGTGCCAGCAGCATAGGGACTAGCCGTACCGGGGAGCTGTTTTTT.